The clone carrying this T cell receptor (beta chain) was recorded many times. Its antigen is unknown. Documented time point: newly diagnosed GD, antithyroid drugs for less than 3 months. Extracted PBMC RNA gave rise to the TCR library. The source of the sample is a study of regulatory T cells in long-lasting Graves disease. In building TCR beta libraries, iRepertoire HTBI primers were used together with Arm-PCR of CDR3 regions. TCRdb ran MiXCR on the multiplex PCR reads and lists one entry per CDR3 protein. Of approximately 560,000 distinct CDR3 sequences in the sample, 15% to 20% were seen once. Whole-study findings and limits: TCR diversity was lower in persistent Graves' patients than in newly diagnosed ones.

These data were also filed under a second study, of T cells in Graves' hyperthyroidism and ophthalmopathy. That study reports: First-round RT-PCR of the TCR CDR3 relied on the HTBI primer set. The model predicted ophthalmopathy a median around 6.5 months before onset.

Specimen: peripheral blood mononuclear cells (PBMCs), collected at new diagnosis, from a patient treated with antithyroid drugs. This clonotype was obtained from a man aged 18-30 years with Graves disease.

CDR3 sequence: CAITRARTTYEQYF. The CDR3 region has the DNA TGTGCCATCACCCGAGCTAGAACTACCTACGAGCAGTACTTC. The chain couples TRBV10-3 to TRBJ2-7; D gene unclear. Looked up from germline, CDR1 is ENHRY and CDR2 is SYGVKD. Trimming cost V 7 bases and J 2 bases, with 15 bases left between them. The CDR3 extends over 14 amino acids.